This T cell receptor beta chain came from a study of CXCR3-negative and CXCR3-positive naive CD8 T cells. Study-level background: The study obtained about 135 million TRB reads, about 1.5 +/- 0.3 million per library. Study-wide points: CXCR3-expressing naive cells carried TRB CDR3s more hydrophobic than those of CXCR3-negative naive cells.

The libraries of TRB cDNA were prepared using 5' RACE with UMI labels. TCRdb reprocessed the 5' RACE reads, with one entry per CDR3 protein and no DNA. Its table lists nearly 110,000 distinct CDR3 sequences. The CDR3 totals 13 residues. CDR1 and CDR2 (germline): LGHNT, FRNRAP. Remarks on this clonotype: Antigen unknown.

Triplicate sorting captured about 300,000 cells each from every CD8+ T cell subset. Naive CD8+ T cells displayed a CD45RO-CCR7+CD27+CD95- phenotype. The sequencing sample was made of naive CXCR3+ CD8+ T cells from blood. Subset here: CD45RO-CCR7+CD27+CD95- naive CD8+ T cells expressing CXCR3 (TNR3+). V is TRBV12-5 and J is TRBJ2-2; TCRdb's D gene call, TRBD2, goes unchecked for lack of DNA. The sequence was collected from a human donor in good health. Some clones in this sample may be carry-over from other donors' samples. The CDR3 is CASGPAATGELFF.